Listed here are 3 T cell receptor beta chains from one sample, sequenced in a study of blood T cell repertoires in COVID-19. The assay was immunoSEQ multiplex PCR, and TCRdb's table has in-frame clones only and misses some. The sample has over 95,000 clones, 81% seen once; the top ten hold under 11%. The specimen was peripheral blood. The receptors originated from a human donor in a cohort sampled during active COVID-19.

The V gene is TRBV19, the J gene TRBJ1-1; the match to TRBD1 covers 7 bases. Germline loops: CDR1 LNHDA, CDR2 SQIVND (reference sequence). This CDR3 is 15 amino acids long. With 4 bases clipped from V and 5 bases from J, the junction kept 10 bases outside the gene matches. CDR3 coding DNA: TGTGCCAGTAGTAAACAAAACAGGGGATTAACTGAAGCTTTCTTT. This codes for CASSKQNRGLTEAFF.

The CDR3, as DNA: TGTGCCAGCAGCTTGGCCCGGTCCGACTATGGCTACACCTTC. Amino acid sequence: CASSLARSDYGYTF. The chain has TRBV5-4 and TRBJ1-2; D is ambiguous. The CDR3 runs 14 residues. With 0 bases removed from V and 3 bases from J, the gap between germline ends came to 9 bases. Germline V gene lookup returns CDR1 SGHNT and CDR2 YYREEE (reference sequence).

The chain carries TRBV4-1 and TRBJ2-1, with 8 bases that match TRBD2. This CDR3 region has 16 residues. Per germline, CDR1 MGHRA and CDR2 YSYEKL. V lost 1 base, J lost 7 bases, and 9 bases stayed unmatched. DNA for the CDR3: TGCGCCAGCAGCCAAGGATTAGCGGGATGGGCGAATGAGCAGTTCTTC. Protein: CASSQGLAGWANEQFF.